The sequence of this T cell receptor beta chain was determined in a study of PD-L1 blockade in urothelial cancer. For the study at large: Bladder-origin urothelial cancer in males covered about 85% of the 29 patients. Study-level points and caveats: When pretreatment blood TCR clonality was below the median, it predicted better survival.

With regard to this clone: Its antigen is not identified.

Regarding time point: pretreatment peripheral blood. Assay: immunoSEQ multiplex PCR; the TCRdb copy retains only in-frame clones and omits some. The table lists tens of thousands of clones, 90% of them singletons. The CDR3 contains 13 residues. Germline V gives CDR1 MNHEY, CDR2 SMNVEV (reference sequence). J was trimmed by 6 bases and V by 2 bases; bases with no gene match: 3. The TCR sequence derives from a man aged 55 to 70 with urothelial cancer. Sequences were derived from PBMCs, sampled around atezolizumab (anti-PD-L1) treatment. The chain couples TRBV27 to TRBJ1-2, with 7 bases lining up with TRBD1. The CDR3 region is CASSLGQGDGYTF. The CDR3 DNA reads as TGTGCCAGCAGTTTAGGTCAGGGGGATGGCTACACCTTC.